This TCR beta chain came from a study of cytomegalovirus exposure and HLA in healthy donors. Study-level information: The early release's HLA-typed donors yielded 80 million to 95 million unique TCRs. Broader study findings: DRB1 showed the most TCR associations and HLA-C the fewest in a later analysis, as rates varied by HLA locus. It was likely that a cluster of highly shared sequence variants was a sequencing artifact.

This CDR3 contains 17 residues. The V gene lost 0 bases and the J gene lost 4 bases, with 16 bases spanning the gap. The germline V gene encodes CDR1 PRHDT and CDR2 FYEKMQ (reference sequence). PCR amplification relied on 60 Vbeta primers (plus 13 Jbeta primers). Produced via immunoSEQ multiplex PCR; TCRdb's table is partial and in-frame only. Of about 250,000 clones in the sample, around 66% were seen once. About this clone itself: Its antigen is currently unknown.

This clonotype was obtained from a female donor in good health and CMV-seronegative. J is TRBJ2-1 and V is TRBV13; maybe TRBD2 (5 bases). Material: PBMCs. The CDR3 reads CASSLGLGLAVYNEQFF. The CDR3 nucleotides are TGTGCCAGCAGCTTAGGCCTGGGTCTAGCAGTATACAATGAGCAGTTCTTC. Based on the CDR3 plus reference TRBV13 and TRBJ2-1, the full variable domain is AAGVIQSPRHLIKEKRETATLKCYPIPRHDTVYWYQQGPGQDPQFLISFYEKMQSDKGSIPDRFSAQQFSDYHSELNMSSLELGDSALYFCASSLGLGLAVYNEQFFGPGTRLTVL.